Below, 18 T cell receptor beta chains from the same sample are listed, as sequenced in a study of long-term antiretroviral therapy in people with HIV. Version v3.0 of the immunoSEQ assay ran at survey level. Here immunoSEQ multiplex PCR was the method, and the copy in TCRdb shows in-frame clones only, minus some. Among some 30,000 clones listed, roughly 92% were seen once. Sequenced material: unsorted PBMCs, taken 3.1 years after starting antiretroviral therapy. The receptors were sampled from a young man with HIV.

The chain links TRBV4-1 to TRBJ1-4; weak D call: TRBD1 (5 bases). The germline V gene encodes CDR1 MGHRA and CDR2 YSYEKL. The V end was cut by 0 bases, the J end by 0 bases, with 8 bases between. This CDR3 spans 16 amino acids. The CDR3 region is CASSQDGASTNEKLFF. The CDR3 DNA reads TGCGCCAGCAGCCAAGATGGGGCGTCAACTAATGAAAAACTGTTTTTT.

CDR3 in amino acids: CASSAWDGEKLFF. The CDR3, as DNA: TGTGCCAGCAGCGCGTGGGACGGTGAAAAACTGTTTTTT. The gene calls are TRBV7-9 and TRBJ1-4; perhaps TRBD1 as D (5 bases). The CDR3 totals 13 residues. In germline, CDR1 is SEHNR, CDR2 FQNEAQ (reference sequence). Trimming removed 5 bases from V and 7 bases from J, with 11 bases in between.

The J gene is TRBJ2-3, the V gene TRBV9; TRBD2 aligns across 7 bases. The germline CDR1 and CDR2 sequences are SGDLS and YYNGEE. The CDR3 is made up of 15 amino acids. Trimming took 7 bases from V and 2 from J; bases not matched to a gene: 10. The CDR3 region has the DNA TGTGCCAGCTCCATGGGGGGGGTTCTCACAGATACGCAGTATTTT. It translates to CASSMGGVLTDTQYF.

This sequence joins TRBV20-1 and TRBJ2-7, with unresolved D. V was shortened by 3 bases and J by 2 bases, with 5 bases between the two germline ends. The CDR3 is 11 amino acids. In germline, CDR1 is DFQATT, CDR2 SNEGSKA (reference sequence). The CDR3 DNA is TGCAGTGCTAGTGCTCCCTACGAGCAGTACTTC. It yields the protein CSASAPYEQYF.

This clone was seen more than once but under ten times. The CDR3 is CASSIDTKGYQPQHF. As DNA, the CDR3 is TGTGCCAGTAGTATAGATACTAAGGGGTATCAGCCCCAGCATTTT. The chain has TRBV19 and TRBJ1-5; tentative D call: TRBD1 (5 bases). Germline assignment: CDR1 LNHDA and CDR2 SQIVND (reference sequence). Trimming stripped 0 bases from V and 5 bases from J, with 11 bases between. CDR3 length equals 15 residues.

This clone appeared a single time. This chain joins TRBV6-6 and TRBJ2-3; 9 bases align to TRBD1. The CDR3 runs 16 residues. V was pared by 6 bases and J by 1 base, with 8 bases of the junction left unmatched. Germline values: CDR1 MNHNY, CDR2 SVGAGI (reference sequence). CDR3 nucleotide sequence: TGTGCCAGCAGGGCCTTGGGACAGGGTGGCACAGATACGCAGTATTTT. It encodes CASRALGQGGTDTQYF.

The chain links TRBV5-6 to TRBJ2-1, with 9 bases lining up with TRBD1. This CDR3 is built from 14 residues. Germline V CDR1 and CDR2: SGHDT, YYEEEE. Trimming cost V 3 bases and J 4 bases; bases outside gene matches: 2. The CDR3, as DNA: TGTGCCAGCAGCTCCGGGACAGGGTACAATGAGCAGTTCTTC. Its protein is CASSSGTGYNEQFF.

CDR3 loop: CASSATGGGGETQYF. CDR3 DNA sequence: TGTGCCAGCAGTGCGACAGGGGGCGGGGGAGAGACCCAGTACTTC. The chain has TRBV28 and TRBJ2-5; TRBD1 agrees at 10 bases. V shed 5 bases, J shed 4 bases, and the junction held 7 bases outside the gene matches. Germline CDR1 is MDHEN and CDR2 is SYDVKM. This CDR3 spans 15 amino acids.

CDR3 sequence reads: CASSLEGSGSLTDTQYF. The CDR3 DNA reads TGTGCCAGCAGCTTAGAGGGTAGCGGGAGTTTGACAGATACGCAGTATTTT. This chain links TRBV7-2 with TRBJ2-3, with 9 bases matching TRBD2. The germline V gene has CDR1 SGHTA and CDR2 FQGNSA. The junction had 8 bases not matched to a gene; V was cut back by 1 base and J by 3 bases. The CDR3 runs to 17 residues.

The V call is TRBV7-2, the J call TRBJ1-1; no reliable D call. This CDR3 has 13 amino acids. The germline CDR1 and CDR2 sequences are SGHTA and FQGNSA. V lost 4 bases to trimming and J lost 6 bases, with 12 bases between them. The CDR3 nucleotides are TGTGCCAGCAGCTGGGCCTCGGAGTCTGAAGCTTTCTTT. This translates into CASSWASESEAFF.

The sample holds one count of this clone. This chain links TRBV5-1 with TRBJ2-7, with a possible D match to TRBD2 (6 bases). The CDR3 extends over 14 amino acids. V lost 8 bases and J lost 7, with 22 bases in between. The V gene's germline CDR1 is SGHRS and CDR2 YFSETQ. The CDR3 nucleotides are TGCGCCAGTATAGGGGACTCGGGAGTGGGGGAGCAGTACTTC. This encodes CASIGDSGVGEQYF.

The chain is built from TRBV2 and TRBJ1-1; D gene unclear. The V gene lost 1 base and the J gene lost 6 bases, with 3 bases spanning the gap. Per the germline V gene, CDR1 is SNHLY and CDR2 is FYNNEI. The length of the CDR3 is 11 residues. CDR3 sequence reads: CASSEVAEAFF. CDR3 in DNA: TGTGCCAGCAGTGAAGTAGCTGAAGCTTTCTTT.

This rearrangement joins TRBV9 to TRBJ2-1, with TRBD1 as a possible D gene (5 bases). The CDR3 has 13 residues. CDR1 and CDR2 from the germline V gene are SGDLS and YYNGEE. The V gene lost 3 bases and the J gene lost 3 bases, with 7 bases spanning the gap. The CDR3 DNA sequence: TGTGCCAGCAGCGCGGACAACTACAATGAGCAGTTCTTC. Translated, it gives CASSADNYNEQFF.

The chain carries TRBV5-1 and TRBJ1-4, with D perhaps TRBD1 (5 bases). CDR1 SGHRS and CDR2 YFSETQ come from the germline V gene. V lost 4 bases and J 0 bases, leaving 13 bases between the germline ends. CDR3 size: 16 residues. CDR3 nucleotide sequence: TGCGCCAGCAGCGTAACGGGGGGTGCAACTAATGAAAAACTGTTTTTT. It yields the protein CASSVTGGATNEKLFF.

The chain carries TRBV25-1 and TRBJ2-3, with D unresolved. CDR3 length: 14 residues. V gave up 1 base and J gave up 3 bases, with 8 bases separating them. The germline gives CDR1 MGHDK, CDR2 SYGVNS. The CDR3 spells CASSEFGETDTQYF. The DNA for the CDR3 is TGTGCCAGCAGTGAATTTGGAGAAACAGATACGCAGTATTTT.

The V call is TRBV27, the J call TRBJ2-1; 9 positions agree with TRBD2. The CDR3 length is 16 residues. In germline, CDR1 is MNHEY, CDR2 SMNVEV (reference sequence). Losses at the gene ends were 2 bases for V and 6 bases for J; bases not matched to a gene: 8. CDR3 in amino acids: CASSLPASGNINEQFF. The DNA of the CDR3 is TGTGCCAGCAGTTTACCCGCTAGCGGGAATATCAATGAGCAGTTCTTC.

This chain joins TRBV4-1 and TRBJ2-7, with TRBD2 as a possible D gene (5 bases). This CDR3 is built from 16 residues. Per the germline V gene, CDR1 is MGHRA and CDR2 is YSYEKL. The ends were cut back, 5 bases at V and 0 bases at J, with 17 bases in the middle. CDR3 protein: CASSKSAGGVSYEQYF. DNA for the CDR3: TGCGCCAGCAGCAAAAGCGCGGGTGGGGTCTCCTACGAGCAGTACTTC.

This chain links TRBV7-8 with TRBJ1-4; weak D call: TRBD1 (6 bases). Per the germline V gene, CDR1 is SGHVS and CDR2 is FQNEAQ. The CDR3 has 12 residues. The DNA of the CDR3 is TGTGCGTCCGGGGGCGCATATGAAAAACTGTTTTTT. This codes for CASGGAYEKLFF.